This TCR beta chain was identified in a study of blood T cell repertoires in COVID-19 (TCRdb year 2020). Study-wide context: Samples from collaborators originated in the United States, Italy and Spain and spanned both the acute and convalescent phases of COVID-19. Where available, HLA class I and class II types were taken from metadata supplied by the sample provider and were not determined by assay-based typing. Subjects who had been exposed to COVID-19, were actively infected with it, or had recovered from it provided the deeply sampled blood TCRbeta repertoires that made up the dataset. Samples were obtained from the ongoing ImmuneRACE study (first 160 participants) and from roughly 1,300 subjects provided by 6 global collaborators. A de-identified subject ID, COVID-19 status, age in years and sex were almost always included in the sample metadata. The repertoires were made available in a free public database intended to serve as a resource for research on the immune response to SARS-CoV-2. The material from the prospective study consisted of cDNA or gDNA derived from T cells, B-cell-depleted T cells, or PBMCs. The research as a whole found: How much clinical and demographic metadata was included differed by source and by participant, and the metadata was provided uncurated.

Remarks on this clone: Its antigen specificity is not known. It has no much larger one-base neighbor in the sample; base qualities were not kept.

As encoded in the germline V gene (reference sequence), CDR1 is SGHNT while CDR2 is YYREEE. Trimmed from V: 1 base; trimmed from J: 7 bases; junction bases lacking a gene match: 7. Its CDR3 holds 15 amino acids, cysteine through phenylalanine. Only the CDR3 DNA stays, 45 bases, in frame from base 1. The immunoSEQ Assay, a bias-controlled multiplex PCR, was used to amplify TCRbeta CDR3 regions from genomic DNA. The source study handled its data this way. Nucleated cell counts per sample were estimated from amplification of reference gene primers within the assay. To quantify the absolute abundance of each unique TCRbeta CDR3 rearrangement, sequence reads were collapsed and filtered. For each sample, productive Simpson clonality was calculated by taking the square root of Simpson's diversity index across productive rearrangements. TCRdb took this table from immuneACCESS and kept in-frame rearrangements with V and J called. Such tables lack part of the clones; where checked against another copy, unresolved V genes explain under half of the gap, and the rest is unexplained. The V and J calls and clone size were taken over from that table, and D and trimming were inferred from the DNA. The sample includes 300,000 to 400,000 clones, with around 92% observed a single time. The top ten clones comprise approximately 3% of the sample.

One collaborating source in Seattle enrolled patients while the patients were actively infected and followed the patients over time throughout the course of disease. Each collaborating institution followed its own protocols to collect whole blood in K2EDTA tubes. For TCRbeta analysis, collaborators shipped samples in one of three forms: frozen whole blood, isolated PBMCs, or DNA extracted from either of those sample types. The chain uses TRBV5-4 and TRBJ2-3, and 9 junctional nucleotides match TRBD1. The sample taken for sequencing was peripheral blood. The clonotype was recovered from a woman in her 30s with COVID-19, enrolled during active disease. The DNA sequence is given as TGTGCCAGCAGCTTGCCCGGGACAGGGAATAATACGCAGTATTTT. This sequence encodes CASSLPGTGNNTQYF.